Each of the 6 T cell receptor beta chains below was sequenced from the same sample in a study of blood T cell repertoires in COVID-19. Clones were read by immunoSEQ multiplex PCR, and TCRdb kept only the in-frame ones, dropping some. The sample yields 250,000 to 300,000 clones, around 91% seen once. The specimen was peripheral blood. The receptor source for this set is a woman aged 60-70 years with acute or convalescent COVID-19.

The CDR3 protein is CASSEGTGRGSPLHF. The CDR3 DNA reads TGTGCCAGCAGCGAGGGGACGGGCCGGGGGTCACCCCTCCACTTT. V usage is TRBV9 and J usage is TRBJ1-6; D perhaps matches TRBD1 (5 bases). The CDR3 covers 15 residues. Trimming shortened V by 3 bases and J by 10 bases, and 17 bases separated the two germline ends. Looked up from germline, CDR1 is SGDLS and CDR2 is YYNGEE.

This chain uses TRBV3-1 (or the pseudogene TRBV3-2) with TRBJ2-1, with 13 bases fitting TRBD2. Germline values: CDR1 LGHDT, CDR2 YNNKEL (reference sequence). The CDR3 contains 15 residues. J was trimmed by 6 bases and V by 4 bases; bases with no gene match: 3. CDR3 in DNA: TGTGCCAGCAGCCGGCGACTAGCGGGGGGCAATGAGCAGTTCTTC. Translated, it gives CASSRRLAGGNEQFF.

Here the CDR3 reads CASSLDLRTGVNSPLHF. CDR3 sequence (DNA): TGTGCCAGCAGCCTCGACCTCCGGACAGGGGTAAATTCACCCCTCCACTTT. The chain carries TRBV4-2 and TRBJ1-6, with 9 bases identical to TRBD1. CDR1 is LGHNA, CDR2 YNFKEQ, per germline. V dropped 4 bases and J dropped 7; count of bases not matched to a gene: 11. This CDR3 has 17 residues.

The chain has TRBV19 and TRBJ1-1; D is ambiguous. Deletions cut 6 bases from V and 5 bases from J, with 16 bases between. This CDR3 is 14 amino acids long. Germline loops: CDR1 LNHDA, CDR2 SQIVND (reference sequence). The CDR3 sequence is CASSRGEGGTEAFF. CDR3 bases: TGTGCCAGTAGCCGCGGAGAGGGTGGTACTGAAGCTTTCTTT. The variable domain in full, completed from reference TRBV19 and TRBJ1-1, reads DGGITQSPKYLFRKEGQNVTLSCEQNLNHDAMYWYRQDPGQGLRLIYYSQIVNDFQKGDIAEGYSVSREKKESFPLTVTSAQKNPTAFYLCASSRGEGGTEAFFGQGTRLTVV.

This clone was counted between two and nine times. The V gene is TRBV6-5, the J gene TRBJ1-2, with D perhaps TRBD1 (5 bases). The V end lost 7 bases, the J end lost 7 bases, and 22 bases lay between the germline ends. CDR3 length: 15 residues. Germline CDR1 MNHEY, CDR2 SVGAGI. CDR3 bases: TGTGCCAGCACTGCGGGACCCACCTTAACAGGTGGCTACACCTTC. Translating gives CASTAGPTLTGGYTF.

The rearrangement joins TRBV2 to TRBJ2-5, with 11 bases fitting TRBD2. Germline CDR1 SNHLY, CDR2 FYNNEI. CDR3 length: 15 amino acids. The V and J ends lost 4 bases and 2 bases, in that order; junction bases with no gene match: 3. The CDR3 nucleotides are TGTGCCAGCAGTGGGGTAGCGGGGGGGCAAGAGACCCAGTACTTC. This translates into CASSGVAGGQETQYF. Full variable domain (outside the CDR3, taken from reference TRBV2 and TRBJ2-5): EPEVTQTPSHQVTQMGQEVILRCVPISNHLYFYWYRQILGQKVEFLVSFYNNEISEKSEIFDDQFSVERPDGSNFTLKIRSTKLEDSAMYFCASSGVAGGQETQYFGPGTRLLVL.